This T cell receptor beta chain came from a study of T cells in Graves' hyperthyroidism and ophthalmopathy. V lost 4 bases, J lost 5 bases, and 12 bases lay in between. Germline V lookup: CDR1 SGHTA, CDR2 FQGNSA. The CDR3 is 13 amino acids. Not enrolled were patients with uncontrolled infection, other autoimmune disease, pregnancy or lactation. The authors took PBMCs from roughly 9.3 ml fresh peripheral blood. Amplified TCR beta CDR3 regions came from RNA transcripts. Primed by the HTBI set, a first-round RT-PCR was run on the TCR CDR3. TCRdb called the multiplex PCR reads again in MiXCR, with one record for every CDR3 protein. Of over 700,000 distinct CDR3 sequences listed, 38% are singletons. This clonotype was counted a few times.

V and J are TRBV7-2 and TRBJ2-7, with D unresolved. This receptor was obtained from a man between 18 and 29 years old with Graves' hyperthyroidism. Source material: blood. The CDR3 is CASSSGPRDEQYF. In DNA form, the CDR3 reads TGTGCCAGCAGCTCCGGCCCCCGGGACGAGCAGTACTTC. The entire variable domain, with the rest obtained from reference TRBV7-2 and TRBJ2-7, is as follows: GAGVSQSPSNKVTEKGKDVELRCDPISGHTALYWYRQSLGQGLEFLIYFQGNSAPDKSGLPSDRFSAERTGGSVSTLTIQRTQQEDSAVYLCASSSGPRDEQYFGPGTRLTVT.